A single sample gave rise to the 19 T cell receptor beta chains below, sequenced in a study of blood T cell repertoires in COVID-19. The method was immunoSEQ multiplex PCR; TCRdb's version includes in-frame clones alone and lacks a portion of them. The table has a few hundred thousand clones, just over 85% seen once. The sample was PBMCs or T cells enriched from blood (not recorded which). The receptors were sampled from a woman aged 18-29 years who had recovered from COVID-19.

The chain couples TRBV7-6 to TRBJ2-7, with 11 positions matching TRBD2. V dropped 3 bases and J dropped 2; count of bases not matched to a gene: 6. This CDR3 is 16 amino acids long. Germline-derived CDR1 and CDR2 are SGHVS and FNYEAQ. The CDR3 DNA reads TGTGCCAGCAGCTTGGAACCGGGACTAGCGGCCTACGAGCAGTACTTC. As protein: CASSLEPGLAAYEQYF.

The chain couples TRBV5-1 to TRBJ2-1; weak D call: TRBD2 (6 bases). CDR1 is SGHRS, CDR2 YFSETQ, per germline. With 6 bases removed from V and 12 bases from J, the gap between germline ends came to 25 bases. The CDR3 consists of 15 residues. This CDR3 is CASTNSGEVWKGQFF. In DNA, the CDR3 is TGCGCCAGCACCAATTCGGGAGAGGTGTGGAAGGGGCAGTTCTTC.

This chain joins TRBV19 and TRBJ2-7, with TRBD2 matching 9 bases. V shed 8 bases, J shed 5 bases, and the junction held 10 bases outside the gene matches. The CDR3 is 14 amino acids. Germline loops: CDR1 LNHDA, CDR2 SQIVND (reference sequence). DNA of the CDR3: TGTGCCAGTTCGATTAGCGGGAGCAGCGACGAGCAGTACTTC. As protein: CASSISGSSDEQYF.

This chain uses TRBV7-6 with TRBJ2-7; 8 bases map to TRBD1. The CDR3 consists of 14 residues. Trimming at V came to 4 bases and at J to 2 bases, leaving 4 bases not matched to a gene. Germline V gene lookup returns CDR1 SGHVS and CDR2 FNYEAQ. CDR3 region: CASSSGQGTYEQYF. Written as DNA, the CDR3 is TGTGCCAGCAGCTCCGGACAGGGAACCTACGAGCAGTACTTC.

This clone was counted once. The rearrangement links TRBV28 to TRBJ2-1; 11 bases line up with TRBD2. Germline V gene lookup returns CDR1 MDHEN and CDR2 SYDVKM. This CDR3 is built from 14 residues. The junction had 7 bases not matched to a gene; V was cut back by 10 bases and J by 5 bases. CDR3 DNA sequence: TGTGCCATCACCGGGACTAGCGGAAACAATGAGCAGTTCTTC. As protein: CAITGTSGNNEQFF.

V and J are TRBV5-1 and TRBJ2-5, with D unresolved. The CDR3 is made up of 11 amino acids. The germline CDR1 and CDR2 sequences are SGHRS and YFSETQ. V was pared by 5 bases and J by 4 bases, with 6 bases between. The CDR3 loop reads CASRALETQYF. In DNA, the CDR3 is TGCGCCAGCAGGGCCTTAGAGACCCAGTACTTC.

The V call is TRBV6-6, the J call TRBJ1-5; the match to TRBD1 covers 7 bases. The germline gives CDR1 MNHNY, CDR2 SVGAGI (reference sequence). With 7 bases clipped from V and 2 bases from J, the junction kept 8 bases outside the gene matches. This CDR3 is 15 amino acids long. For the CDR3, the DNA is TGTGCCAGCACCGAACAGGGGTTCGGCAATCAGCCCCAGCATTTT. Amino acids: CASTEQGFGNQPQHF.

This rearrangement joins TRBV11-1 to TRBJ2-3, with 10 bases that match TRBD2. The V gene's germline CDR1 is SGHAT and CDR2 FQDESV (reference sequence). This CDR3 is built from 14 residues. With 3 bases clipped from V and 5 bases from J, the junction kept 2 bases outside the gene matches. In DNA, the CDR3 is TGTGCCAGCAGCTTTCGACTAGCGGGAGATACGCAGTATTTT. Translating it yields CASSFRLAGDTQYF.

The chain is built from TRBV27 and TRBJ2-1; TRBD2 agrees at 9 bases. CDR1 and CDR2 (germline): MNHEY, SMNVEV (reference sequence). The CDR3 has 15 amino acids. The V segment lost 6 bases and the J segment 7 bases; nucleotides outside the gene matches: 10. DNA of the CDR3: TGTGCCAGCAGCCCAGGACTAGCGTGGTTGAATGAGCAGTTCTTC. This gives the protein CASSPGLAWLNEQFF.

The chain joins TRBV7-9 to TRBJ2-7; tentative D call: TRBD2 (6 bases). V lost 4 bases, J lost 2 bases, and 9 bases lay in between. Germline V lookup: CDR1 SEHNR, CDR2 FQNEAQ (reference sequence). The CDR3 contains 13 residues. Written as DNA, the CDR3 is TGTGCCAGCAGCTCGGGAGTCGCCTACGAGCAGTACTTC. Its translation: CASSSGVAYEQYF.

This clone was recorded a few times. The chain links TRBV12-3 or TRBV12-4 to TRBJ1-1, with D hard to call. The ends were cut back, 3 bases at V and 5 bases at J, with 7 bases in the middle. This CDR3 has 12 residues. In nucleotides, the CDR3 is TGTGCCAGCAGTTTCGGGATGACTGAAGCTTTCTTT. Its translation: CASSFGMTEAFF.

This chain connects TRBV6-5 to TRBJ1-1, with 7 bases lining up with TRBD1. Per germline, CDR1 MNHEY and CDR2 SVGAGI. The junction had 8 bases not matched to a gene; V was cut back by 8 bases and J by 2 bases. The CDR3 totals 14 residues. The CDR3 reads CASSGTAFNTEAFF. The DNA for the CDR3 is TGTGCCAGCTCCGGGACAGCCTTTAACACTGAAGCTTTCTTT.

The CDR3 sequence: CASSSTGQAYEQYF. The CDR3 DNA reads TGCGCCAGCAGCTCGACAGGACAGGCCTACGAGCAGTACTTC. The chain combines TRBV5-1 with TRBJ2-7, with 7 positions matching TRBD1. J was trimmed by 2 bases and V by 3 bases; bases with no gene match: 5. The CDR3 runs 14 residues. The germline CDR1 and CDR2 sequences are SGHRS and YFSETQ.

The chain couples TRBV6-5 to TRBJ1-6, with no clear D. The CDR3 contains 14 residues. Germline V CDR1 and CDR2: MNHEY, SVGAGI. Trimming shortened V by 5 bases and J by 7 bases, and 12 bases separated the two germline ends. The CDR3 loop is CASSPQTENSPLHF. CDR3 nucleotide sequence: TGTGCCAGCAGTCCCCAGACGGAGAATTCACCCCTCCACTTT.

The chain employs TRBV4-1 and TRBJ2-1; D unresolved. CDR1 and CDR2 (germline): MGHRA, YSYEKL. V was pared by 0 bases and J by 4 bases, with 7 bases between. This CDR3 is 14 amino acids long. CDR3 in amino acids: CASSQEPEYNEQFF. The CDR3 DNA sequence: TGCGCCAGCAGCCAAGAACCGGAGTACAATGAGCAGTTCTTC.

The rearrangement joins TRBV18 to TRBJ1-3; 7 bases fit TRBD1. There are 16 residues in the CDR3. CDR1 is KGHSH and CDR2 is LQKENI in the germline V gene. J lost 0 bases, V lost 3 bases, and 5 bases had no gene match. The CDR3 DNA reads TGTGCCAGCTCACCGTGGGACAGTCCCTCTGGAAACACCATATATTTT. This gives the protein CASSPWDSPSGNTIYF.

As to this clone: Other nucleotide sequences in the sample specify the same CDR3. The V call is TRBV28, the J call TRBJ1-5; D remains unclear. With 3 bases removed from V and 0 bases from J, the gap between germline ends came to 3 bases. Germline values: CDR1 MDHEN, CDR2 SYDVKM. This CDR3 is 13 amino acids long. The CDR3 nucleotides are TGTGCCAGCAGTTTCAGTAGCAATCAGCCCCAGCATTTT. Its protein product is CASSFSSNQPQHF.

This clone was recorded a few times. J is TRBJ2-1 and V is TRBV4-2; 15 bases fit TRBD2. CDR1 and CDR2 from the germline V gene are LGHNA and YNFKEQ. CDR3 length: 17 residues. With V trimmed by 3 bases and J by 8 bases, 8 bases remained unmatched. The CDR3 sequence: CASSQNGLAGGADEQFF. CDR3 in DNA: TGTGCCAGCAGCCAGAACGGACTAGCGGGAGGGGCAGATGAGCAGTTCTTC.

This rearrangement joins TRBV9 to TRBJ2-7; 8 bases match TRBD2. Germline-derived CDR1 and CDR2 are SGDLS and YYNGEE. V lost 2 bases to trimming and J lost 2 bases; unmatched junction nucleotides: 9. The CDR3 contains 16 residues. Here the CDR3 reads CASSVAGTRSAYEQYF. The CDR3 coding sequence is TGTGCCAGCAGCGTCGCAGGGACTAGATCGGCCTACGAGCAGTACTTC.